The rows below give T cell receptor beta chains drawn from one sample of a study of blood T cells in healthy people across ages. From the 5' RACE reads, TCRdb called clonotypes with MiXCR, one entry per CDR3 protein. The sample consists of hundreds of thousands of distinct CDR3 sequences, around 49% of them appearing once. The sequenced sample consisted of blood. Receptors were obtained from a woman aged 55-75 years in good health. Each CDR3 is given with its conserved first and last residue. D genes are given only for firm matches. Not all rows give a size; the values are once, few, many and, for expanded clones, a class.

J gene: TRBJ2-7
clone size: few
V gene: TRBV5-5
D gene: -
CDR3 protein: CASSFGPIPFYEQYF
CDR3 DNA: TGTGCCAGCAGCTTCGGACCGATCCCCTTCTACGAGCAGTACTTC

J gene: TRBJ2-1
clone size: few
V gene: TRBV29-1
D gene: TRBD2
CDR3 protein: CSVEDSSGIGDEQFF
CDR3 DNA: TGCAGCGTTGAAGACAGTAGCGGGATTGGGGATGAGCAGTTCTTC

J gene: TRBJ2-3
clone size: -
V gene: TRBV5-1
D gene: TRBD2
CDR3 protein: CASSTGTSGRPDTQYF
CDR3 DNA: TGCGCCAGCAGCACCGGGACTAGCGGGAGGCCAGATACGCAGTATTTT

J gene: TRBJ2-5
clone size: -
V gene: TRBV5-1
D gene: TRBD2
CDR3 protein: CASGTSGRMGETQYF
CDR3 DNA: TGCGCCAGCGGGACTAGCGGGAGGATGGGTGAGACCCAGTACTTC

J gene: TRBJ2-2
clone size: -
V gene: TRBV2
D gene: -
CDR3 protein: CASSRDDRNTGELFF
CDR3 DNA: TGTGCCAGCAGTCGGGACGACAGAAACACCGGGGAGCTGTTTTTT

J gene: TRBJ2-1
clone size: few
V gene: TRBV12-3/TRBV12-4
D gene: -
CDR3 protein: CASSLGGRSSYNEQFF
CDR3 DNA: TGTGCCAGCAGTTTAGGGGGCCGCAGCTCCTACAATGAGCAGTTCTTC

J gene: TRBJ1-2
clone size: -
V gene: TRBV28
D gene: -
CDR3 protein: CASSLDTVMDGYTF
CDR3 DNA: TGTGCCAGCAGTTTAGACACAGTCATGGATGGCTACACCTTC

J gene: TRBJ1-1
clone size: once
V gene: TRBV14
D gene: TRBD1
CDR3 protein: CASSQEVNRGTEAFF
CDR3 DNA: TGTGCCAGCAGCCAAGAAGTGAACAGGGGGACTGAAGCTTTCTTT

J gene: TRBJ1-2
clone size: -
V gene: TRBV6-5
D gene: TRBD1
CDR3 protein: CASSTGEKGYTF
CDR3 DNA: TGTGCCAGCAGTACAGGGGAGAAAGGCTACACCTTC

J gene: TRBJ1-6
clone size: few
V gene: TRBV27
D gene: -
CDR3 protein: CASSARGRDSPLHF
CDR3 DNA: TGTGCCAGCAGTGCCAGGGGAAGGGATTCACCCCTCCACTTT

J gene: TRBJ1-1
clone size: -
V gene: TRBV5-6
D gene: -
CDR3 protein: CASSLGFPNTEAFF
CDR3 DNA: TGTGCCAGCAGCTTGGGGTTCCCGAACACTGAAGCTTTCTTT

J gene: TRBJ2-7
clone size: -
V gene: TRBV27
D gene: TRBD1
CDR3 protein: CASSLGGTGGFNEQYF
CDR3 DNA: TGTGCCAGCAGTTTAGGGGGGACAGGGGGCTTCAATGAGCAGTACTTC

J gene: TRBJ1-1
clone size: -
V gene: TRBV3-1
D gene: -
CDR3 protein: CASSPQALNTEAFF
CDR3 DNA: TGTGCCAGCAGCCCACAGGCCCTGAACACTGAAGCTTTCTTT

J gene: TRBJ2-2
clone size: -
V gene: TRBV20-1
D gene: TRBD2
CDR3 protein: CSASLAGEAHTGELFF
CDR3 DNA: TGCAGTGCCAGTCTAGCGGGAGAAGCGCACACCGGGGAGCTGTTTTTT

J gene: TRBJ2-3
clone size: few
V gene: TRBV20-1
D gene: TRBD2
CDR3 protein: CSARVRTSGATDTQYF
CDR3 DNA: TGCAGTGCTAGAGTCCGGACTAGCGGAGCAACAGATACGCAGTATTTT

J gene: TRBJ2-7
clone size: once
V gene: TRBV7-2
D gene: -
CDR3 protein: CASSLRLNYNEQYF
CDR3 DNA: TGTGCCAGCAGCTTACGGTTGAACTACAATGAGCAGTACTTC

J gene: TRBJ2-3
clone size: few
V gene: TRBV7-2
D gene: -
CDR3 protein: CASSGFSRTDTQYF
CDR3 DNA: TGTGCCAGCAGCGGATTTTCCCGCACAGATACGCAGTATTTT

J gene: TRBJ2-7
clone size: -
V gene: TRBV20-1
D gene: TRBD2
CDR3 protein: CSAIIRLAGGDEQYF
CDR3 DNA: TGCAGTGCTATTATCCGACTAGCGGGTGGAGATGAGCAGTACTTC

J gene: TRBJ2-5
clone size: -
V gene: TRBV25-1
D gene: -
CDR3 protein: CASSEDQETQYF
CDR3 DNA: TGTGCCAGCAGTGAGGACCAAGAGACCCAGTACTTC

J gene: TRBJ2-3
clone size: -
V gene: TRBV20-1
D gene: TRBD2
CDR3 protein: CSANEGLDKVDTQYF
CDR3 DNA: TGCAGTGCCAACGAGGGACTAGACAAAGTAGATACGCAGTATTTT

J gene: TRBJ1-2
clone size: once
V gene: TRBV10-3
D gene: -
CDR3 protein: CAITGGEEGCTF
CDR3 DNA: TGTGCCATCACGGGAGGGGAGGAAGGCTGCACCTTC

J gene: TRBJ2-5
clone size: few
V gene: TRBV29-1
D gene: -
CDR3 protein: CSVGPQIQETQYF
CDR3 DNA: TGCAGCGTTGGTCCTCAAATACAAGAGACCCAGTACTTC

J gene: TRBJ1-1
clone size: -
V gene: TRBV7-2
D gene: -
CDR3 protein: CASRVQPNTEAFF
CDR3 DNA: TGTGCCAGCAGGGTACAGCCGAACACTGAAGCTTTCTTT

J gene: TRBJ2-7
clone size: many
V gene: TRBV15
D gene: -
CDR3 protein: CATSRSPRDARSYEQYF
CDR3 DNA: TGTGCCACCAGCAGATCCCCCCGGGACGCGCGTTCCTACGAGCAGTACTTC

J gene: TRBJ2-7
clone size: few
V gene: TRBV5-1
D gene: -
CDR3 protein: CASSLEGGLYEQYF
CDR3 DNA: TGCGCCAGCAGCTTGGAGGGGGGACTCTACGAGCAGTACTTC

J gene: TRBJ2-1
clone size: few
V gene: TRBV11-3
D gene: TRBD1
CDR3 protein: CASSPGQGSNNEQFF
CDR3 DNA: TGTGCCAGCAGTCCGGGACAGGGGTCGAACAATGAGCAGTTCTTC

J gene: TRBJ1-2
clone size: few
V gene: TRBV20-1
D gene: TRBD1
CDR3 protein: CSARDTGQTNGYTF
CDR3 DNA: TGCAGTGCTAGAGATACGGGACAGACGAATGGCTACACCTTC

J gene: TRBJ1-2
clone size: -
V gene: TRBV7-9
D gene: -
CDR3 protein: CASSLERAKYYGYTF
CDR3 DNA: TGTGCCAGCAGCTTAGAGCGGGCCAAATACTATGGCTACACCTTC

J gene: TRBJ1-4
clone size: -
V gene: TRBV20-1
D gene: -
CDR3 protein: CSAPRVGEKLFF
CDR3 DNA: TGCAGTGCTCCGCGGGTGGGGGAAAAACTGTTTTTT

J gene: TRBJ2-3
clone size: -
V gene: TRBV7-2
D gene: TRBD2
CDR3 protein: CAGQLAGGLDTQYF
CDR3 DNA: TGTGCCGGGCAGCTAGCGGGAGGGTTAGATACGCAGTATTTT

J gene: TRBJ2-7
clone size: -
V gene: TRBV21-1
D gene: -
CDR3 protein: CASSLRRQESSYEQYF
CDR3 DNA: TGTGCCAGCAGCCTCCGTAGACAGGAGAGCTCCTACGAGCAGTACTTC

J gene: TRBJ1-1
clone size: few
V gene: TRBV6-1
D gene: -
CDR3 protein: CASTLKGGTEAFF
CDR3 DNA: TGTGCCAGCACCCTGAAGGGGGGGACTGAAGCTTTCTTT

J gene: TRBJ2-1
clone size: few
V gene: TRBV5-6
D gene: TRBD2
CDR3 protein: CASSLYTAGGPGNEQFF
CDR3 DNA: TGTGCCAGCAGCTTGTATACAGCGGGAGGGCCGGGCAATGAGCAGTTCTTC

J gene: TRBJ2-7
clone size: -
V gene: TRBV6-4
D gene: TRBD2
CDR3 protein: CARYPGLAGLVYEQYF
CDR3 DNA: TGTGCCAGGTACCCGGGGCTAGCGGGATTAGTCTACGAGCAGTACTTC

J gene: TRBJ2-5
clone size: -
V gene: TRBV24-1
D gene: -
CDR3 protein: CATSDQDTSGRETQYF
CDR3 DNA: TGTGCCACCAGTGATCAGGACACGTCGGGGCGAGAGACCCAGTACTTC

J gene: TRBJ2-6
clone size: few
V gene: TRBV28
D gene: TRBD2
CDR3 protein: CASSPSGTVNVLTF
CDR3 DNA: TGTGCCAGCAGTCCTAGCGGGACCGTCAACGTCCTGACTTTC

J gene: TRBJ2-1
clone size: -
V gene: TRBV20-1
D gene: TRBD2
CDR3 protein: CSARDLYWTSGMNEQFF
CDR3 DNA: TGCAGTGCTAGAGATCTCTACTGGACTAGCGGGATGAATGAGCAGTTCTTC

J gene: TRBJ2-7
clone size: few
V gene: TRBV2
D gene: -
CDR3 protein: CASAADRSSYEQYF
CDR3 DNA: TGTGCCAGCGCGGCGGACAGAAGCTCCTACGAGCAGTACTTC

J gene: TRBJ2-3
clone size: few
V gene: TRBV29-1
D gene: -
CDR3 protein: CSGGTVYTDTQYF
CDR3 DNA: TGCAGCGGCGGGACAGTATACACAGATACGCAGTATTTT

J gene: TRBJ2-5
clone size: -
V gene: TRBV28
D gene: -
CDR3 protein: CASSLLEIRETQYF
CDR3 DNA: TGTGCCAGCAGTTTATTGGAGATACGAGAGACCCAGTACTTC

J gene: TRBJ1-4
clone size: -
V gene: TRBV6-5
D gene: -
CDR3 protein: CASRTTGLEKLFF
CDR3 DNA: TGTGCCAGCCGAACCACAGGGCTTGAAAAACTGTTTTTT

J gene: TRBJ1-1
clone size: -
V gene: TRBV11-1
D gene: TRBD1
CDR3 protein: CASSRDRAEAFF
CDR3 DNA: TGTGCCAGCAGCAGGGACAGGGCTGAAGCTTTCTTT

J gene: TRBJ1-2
clone size: -
V gene: TRBV3-1
D gene: -
CDR3 protein: CASSQGSGANYGYTF
CDR3 DNA: TGTGCCAGCAGCCAAGGGAGTGGTGCTAACTATGGCTACACCTTC

J gene: TRBJ1-4
clone size: -
V gene: TRBV6-6
D gene: TRBD1
CDR3 protein: CASRRRDSNEKLFF
CDR3 DNA: TGTGCCAGCAGACGACGGGACAGTAATGAAAAACTGTTTTTT

J gene: TRBJ1-2
clone size: -
V gene: TRBV12-3/TRBV12-4
D gene: -
CDR3 protein: CASSLSQGFYGHTF
CDR3 DNA: TGTGCCAGCAGTTTGTCGCAGGGGTTCTATGGCCACACCTTC

J gene: TRBJ2-3
clone size: few
V gene: TRBV6-5
D gene: -
CDR3 protein: CASSYGPDSRTDTQYF
CDR3 DNA: TGTGCCAGCAGTTACGGCCCGGACAGTAGGACAGATACGCAGTATTTT

J gene: TRBJ2-7
clone size: -
V gene: TRBV4-3
D gene: TRBD2
CDR3 protein: CASSQLGLAGGSEQYF
CDR3 DNA: TGCGCCAGCAGCCAACTCGGACTAGCGGGAGGGTCCGAGCAGTACTTC

J gene: TRBJ2-3
clone size: -
V gene: TRBV5-1
D gene: -
CDR3 protein: CASKVGLRADTQYF
CDR3 DNA: TGCGCCAGCAAGGTTGGCCTCCGTGCAGATACGCAGTATTTT

J gene: TRBJ2-1
clone size: -
V gene: TRBV20-1
D gene: TRBD2
CDR3 protein: CSARAGRAFDYNEQFF
CDR3 DNA: TGCAGTGCTAGAGCCGGGAGGGCCTTCGACTACAATGAGCAGTTCTTC

J gene: TRBJ2-1
clone size: once
V gene: TRBV6-2/TRBV6-3
D gene: TRBD2
CDR3 protein: CASSYSGLAGSEQFF
CDR3 DNA: TGTGCCAGCAGTTACTCGGGACTAGCGGGATCTGAGCAGTTCTTC

J gene: TRBJ2-3
clone size: -
V gene: TRBV10-3
D gene: -
CDR3 protein: CAISGNRADTQYF
CDR3 DNA: TGTGCCATCAGTGGGAACAGGGCAGATACGCAGTATTTT

J gene: TRBJ1-2
clone size: -
V gene: TRBV29-1
D gene: -
CDR3 protein: CTAGDYGYTF
CDR3 DNA: TGCACCGCGGGGGACTATGGCTACACCTTC

J gene: TRBJ1-6
clone size: -
V gene: TRBV29-1
D gene: TRBD1
CDR3 protein: CSARTGNTNSPLHF
CDR3 DNA: TGCAGCGCGAGGACAGGGAACACTAATTCACCCCTCCACTTT

J gene: TRBJ2-3
clone size: few
V gene: TRBV7-9
D gene: TRBD2
CDR3 protein: CASSLTSGGVVDTQYF
CDR3 DNA: TGTGCCAGCAGCTTGACTAGCGGGGGTGTGGTGGATACGCAGTATTTT

J gene: TRBJ2-6
clone size: -
V gene: TRBV9
D gene: TRBD2
CDR3 protein: CASSAESGLADAEANVLTF
CDR3 DNA: TGTGCCAGCAGCGCAGAAAGCGGACTAGCGGACGCCGAGGCCAACGTCCTGACTTTC

J gene: TRBJ1-1
clone size: -
V gene: TRBV6-2/TRBV6-3
D gene: -
CDR3 protein: CASSDPRAGAFF
CDR3 DNA: TGTGCCAGCAGTGACCCCAGGGCTGGGGCTTTCTTT

J gene: TRBJ1-2
clone size: -
V gene: TRBV24-1
D gene: -
CDR3 protein: CATSDPGDGYGYTF
CDR3 DNA: TGTGCCACCAGTGATCCAGGGGATGGCTATGGCTACACCTTC

J gene: TRBJ1-5
clone size: few
V gene: TRBV4-3
D gene: -
CDR3 protein: CASSQGVGQPQHF
CDR3 DNA: TGCGCCAGCAGCCAGGGAGTCGGTCAGCCCCAGCATTTT

J gene: TRBJ1-1
clone size: -
V gene: TRBV4-2
D gene: -
CDR3 protein: CASRALGRNTEAFF
CDR3 DNA: TGTGCCAGCAGGGCGTTAGGGAGGAACACTGAAGCTTTCTTT

J gene: TRBJ2-7
clone size: once
V gene: TRBV6-1
D gene: TRBD2
CDR3 protein: CASSEMGTSGSTYEQYF
CDR3 DNA: TGTGCCAGCAGTGAAATGGGGACTAGCGGGAGTACCTACGAGCAGTACTTC